The TCR beta chain described here comes from a study of T cell responses to AZD1222 COVID-19 vaccine. Study as a whole: Samples with a second dose at about 4 or about 12 weeks were pooled together. Study conclusions and caveats: The donors showed a predominance of white British ancestry and of females, with possible underestimation of clonal diversity.

Trimming took 5 bases from V and 5 from J, leaving 9 bases between them. This CDR3 contains 12 residues. Germline CDR1 is SGHAT and CDR2 is FQNNGV. Details on this clone: What it binds is unknown.

The data were produced by immunoSEQ multiplex PCR, yet TCRdb's version contains in-frame clones alone and is incomplete. The table lists roughly 150,000 clones, roughly nine tenths of them singletons. The chain couples TRBV11-2 to TRBJ1-2; no clear D. This specimen consisted of peripheral blood, obtained on day 0 of AZD1222 vaccination. The clonotype originates from an adult in good health. CDR3 region: CASSPRFYGYTF. DNA for the CDR3: TGTGCCAGCAGCCCGCGATTTTATGGCTACACCTTC.